Reported below is one T cell receptor beta chain. Its specificity is not known. The isolated RNA, all of it, was reverse transcribed, so expressed TCRB transcripts were what got sequenced. TCRdb's table, derived via immunoSEQ multiplex PCR, lists solely in-frame clones and lacks some. The sample includes 250,000 or so clones, approximately 15% of them seen just once. This sample was included in a study of beta chain features in type 1 diabetes. Overall study results and limits: The study found moderately but significantly shorter TCRB CDR3s in all four CD4+ subsets of Type 1 diabetes patients.

The junction had 10 bases not matched to a gene; V was cut back by 5 bases and J by 8 bases. The CDR3 has 15 amino acids. Germline-derived CDR1 and CDR2 are MGHDK and SYGVNS. The clonotype comes from a man younger than 40 with type 1 diabetes. The sequenced material came from naive CD4+ T cells from blood. V is TRBV25-1 and J is TRBJ2-1, with 9 bases identical to TRBD1. CDR3 sequence reads: CASSPGGTGSYEQFF. CDR3 nucleotide sequence: TGTGCCAGCAGTCCCGGCGGGACAGGGAGTTATGAGCAGTTCTTC. The full variable domain, in which reference TRBV25-1 and TRBJ2-1 provide the parts outside the CDR3, is EADIYQTPRYLVIGTGKKITLECSQTMGHDKMYWYQQDPGMELHLIHYSYGVNSTEKGDLSSESTVSRIRTEHFPLTLESARPSHTSQYLCASSPGGTGSYEQFFGPGTRLTVL.